This T cell receptor (beta chain) derives from a study of radiotherapy plus CTLA-4 blockade in lung cancer. Clones were read by immunoSEQ multiplex PCR, and TCRdb kept only the in-frame ones, dropping some. The sample shows around 100,000 clones, 70% to 85% of them seen only once. This CDR3 has 15 amino acids. Trimming pared 7 bases from V and 3 bases from J, leaving 17 bases between. Germline CDR1 MDHEN, CDR2 SYDVKM. This clone was seen only once. This material consisted of peripheral blood, taken from a patient treated with radiotherapy plus ipilimumab. The rearrangement links TRBV28 to TRBJ2-3, with unresolved D. This clonotype was obtained from a human donor with non-small cell lung cancer that progressed on radiotherapy plus ipilimumab. Some clones in this sample may be carry-over from other donors' samples. The CDR3 DNA reads TGTGCCAGCAAACCCGGCTTAGGTGTGACAGATACGCAGTATTTT. Amino acid sequence: CASKPGLGVTDTQYF. Combining the CDR3 with reference TRBV28 and TRBJ2-3 gives the whole variable domain DVKVTQSSRYLVKRTGEKVFLECVQDMDHENMFWYRQDPGLGLRLIYFSYDVKMKEKGDIPEGYSVSREKKERFSLILESASTNQTSMYLCASKPGLGVTDTQYFGPGTRLTVL.